One and the same sample provided the 27 T cell receptor beta chains below, sequenced in a study of shared clonotypes between healthy human individuals. This table comes from immunoSEQ multiplex PCR, and its TCRdb copy is limited to in-frame clones, with some not included. The sample lists about 1.1 million clones; 60% to 80% were seen once. The sample consisted of memory CD4+ T cells from PBMCs. As to subset: CD45RA-negative fraction. All receptors derive from a man aged 18 to 35 in good health. Some clones in this sample may be carry-over from other donors' samples.

Notes on this clone: One end of the junction is discordant with germline, which a read error may explain. V usage is TRBV9 and J usage is TRBJ2-7; 11 positions agree with TRBD2. The germline CDR1 and CDR2 sequences are SGDLS and YYNGEE. The CDR3 has 12 amino acids. CDR3 region: CASSALAGGLSF. DNA for the CDR3: TGTGCCAGCAGCGCGCTAGCGGGAGGCCTCAGCTTC.

The chain combines TRBV5-4 with TRBJ1-1; 8 bases are a match to TRBD1. V trimming: 0 bases; J trimming: 4 bases; junction bases outside the gene matches: 8. Germline CDR1 is SGHNT and CDR2 is YYREEE (reference sequence). This CDR3 region has 16 residues. The CDR3 protein is CASSLGQGIWGTEAFF. The CDR3 bases are TGTGCCAGCAGCTTGGGACAGGGGATTTGGGGCACTGAAGCTTTCTTT.

The rearrangement links TRBV11-2 to TRBJ2-3; 7 bases are shared with TRBD2. V was pared by 1 base and J by 2 bases, with 3 bases of the junction left unmatched. Per germline, CDR1 SGHAT and CDR2 FQNNGV. This CDR3 has 15 residues. CDR3 in amino acids: CASSLGDYTTDTQYF. The CDR3 DNA follows: TGTGCCAGCAGCTTAGGGGACTATACCACAGATACGCAGTATTTT.

V gene TRBV5-6 combines with J gene TRBJ1-1; no clear D gene. With 4 bases removed from V and 3 bases from J, the gap between germline ends came to 13 bases. This CDR3 is 14 amino acids long. Looked up from germline, CDR1 is SGHDT and CDR2 is YYEEEE. For the CDR3, the DNA is TGTGCCAGCAGCCAAAGTCCTCGTTACACTGAAGCTTTCTTT. Protein sequence: CASSQSPRYTEAFF.

This rearrangement joins TRBV21-1 to TRBJ2-7; the table names TRBD1, a call not compared with the DNA. TRBV21-1 is shown as a pseudogene. The CDR3 spans 18 residues. CDR3 region: CASSRRDRVWGVSYEQYF. For the CDR3, the DNA is TGTGCCAGCAGCAGGAGGGACAGGGTGTGGGGGGTATCCTACGAGCAGTACTTC.

The V and J genes are TRBV9 and TRBJ2-1, with D unresolved. CDR1 is SGDLS, CDR2 YYNGEE, per germline. Trimming shortened V by 4 bases and J by 3 bases, and 17 bases separated the two germline ends. The length of the CDR3 is 16 residues. The CDR3 is CASSTHLGPDYNEQFF. The CDR3 DNA reads TGTGCCAGCAGCACCCACCTAGGGCCAGACTACAATGAGCAGTTCTTC.

This sequence joins TRBV6-5 and TRBJ2-7; D is possibly TRBD1 (5 bases). This CDR3 has 13 amino acids. V dropped 5 bases and J dropped 3 bases, with 11 bases sitting between them. Germline CDR1 is MNHEY and CDR2 is SVGAGI. The CDR3 bases are TGTGCCAGCAGTAGACAGAGATACTACGAGCAGTACTTC. Translating it yields CASSRQRYYEQYF.

The chain joins TRBV28 to TRBJ2-7, with a weak D call TRBD2 (6 bases). CDR3 length: 14 residues. V lost 4 bases to trimming and J lost 4 bases, with 14 bases between them. Germline-derived CDR1 and CDR2 are MDHEN and SYDVKM. CDR3 in amino acids: CASSSSLGRYEQYF. CDR3 bases: TGTGCCAGCAGTTCCTCCCTCGGGAGATACGAGCAGTACTTC.

The chain recombines TRBV5-4 with TRBJ1-2; D is possibly TRBD1 (5 bases). In germline, CDR1 is SGHNT, CDR2 YYREEE (reference sequence). The CDR3 is made up of 12 amino acids. V lost 9 bases and J lost 2, with 11 bases in between. CDR3 protein: CATVGLNYGYTF. The CDR3 DNA sequence: TGTGCCACCGTGGGGCTAAACTATGGCTACACCTTC.

This clone was detected many times. V is TRBV19 and J is TRBJ1-1; possible D gene TRBD1, 5 bases. V was trimmed by 5 bases and J by 6 bases, leaving 16 bases between them. The CDR3 contains 14 residues. Germline CDR1 reads LNHDA; CDR2 reads SQIVND (reference sequence). The DNA for the CDR3 is TGTGCCAGTAGTCGTGGTTCCAGAGGGGCTGAAGCTTTCTTT. It specifies CASSRGSRGAEAFF.

This clone occurred a few times. This sequence joins TRBV5-6 and TRBJ2-1, with 7 bases lining up with TRBD2. Germline CDR1 is SGHDT and CDR2 is YYEEEE. The ends lost 2 bases at V and 8 bases at J; junction bases unmatched: 7. The CDR3 extends over 14 amino acids. The CDR3 here is CASSFSTTSYEQFF. DNA for the CDR3: TGTGCCAGCAGCTTCTCCACGACTAGCTATGAGCAGTTCTTC. Combining the CDR3 with reference TRBV5-6 and TRBJ2-1 gives the whole variable domain DAGVTQSPTHLIKTRGQQVTLRCSPKSGHDTVSWYQQALGQGPQFIFQYYEEEERQRGNFPDRFSGHQFPNYSSELNVNALLLGDSALYLCASSFSTTSYEQFFGPGTRLTVL.

The chain uses TRBV28 and TRBJ2-6, with 7 bases identical to TRBD1. The germline V gene encodes CDR1 MDHEN and CDR2 SYDVKM. CDR3 size: 16 residues. J was trimmed by 0 bases and V by 8 bases; bases with no gene match: 7. The CDR3 coding sequence is TGTGCCAGCGGGAGCGAGGGGGCCTCTGGGGCCAACGTCCTGACTTTC. Translation: CASGSEGASGANVLTF.

The V and J genes are TRBV11-2 and TRBJ2-1; 9 bases match TRBD2. Germline CDR1 and CDR2: SGHAT and FQNNGV. The CDR3 contains 16 residues. Losses at the gene ends were 3 bases for V and 5 bases for J; bases not matched to a gene: 8. CDR3: CASSLKRLAVDNEQFF. The DNA of the CDR3 is TGTGCCAGCAGCTTGAAAAGACTAGCGGTCGACAATGAGCAGTTCTTC.

The genes are TRBV5-6 and TRBJ1-4, with a tentative D call TRBD1 (5 bases). CDR1 and CDR2 from the germline V gene are SGHDT and YYEEEE. The CDR3 runs to 15 residues. Trimming removed 4 bases from V and 0 bases from J, with 10 bases in between. CDR3 coding DNA: TGTGCCAGCAGCGGGACGGGTGCAACTAATGAAAAACTGTTTTTT. Translating gives CASSGTGATNEKLFF.

This chain links TRBV15 with TRBJ2-7; 12 positions agree with TRBD2. V lost 1 base, J lost 4 bases, and 2 bases stayed unmatched. This CDR3 contains 15 residues. Germline loops: CDR1 LNHNV, CDR2 YYDKDF (reference sequence). The CDR3 region has the DNA TGTGCCACCAGCAGAGGACTAGCGGGAGATTACGAGCAGTACTTC. This translates into CATSRGLAGDYEQYF.

The rearrangement uses TRBV10-3 and TRBJ2-1; 10 nucleotides agree with TRBD1. V was clipped by 6 bases and J by 12 bases; unmatched bases: 11. Germline assignment: CDR1 ENHRY and CDR2 SYGVKD. The CDR3 sequence is 14 residues long. The DNA of the CDR3 is TGTGCCATCAGCGCAAGACAGGGGGCGGGTGGGCAGTTCTTC. It is translated as CAISARQGAGGQFF.

This chain uses TRBV10-1 with TRBJ2-5, with 9 positions matching TRBD1. Germline CDR1 WNHNN, CDR2 SYGVQD (reference sequence). This CDR3 has 16 amino acids. The V segment lost 3 bases and the J segment 1 base; nucleotides outside the gene matches: 6. The CDR3 loop is CASSEVKGQGQETQYF. The CDR3 nucleotides are TGCGCCAGCAGTGAAGTCAAGGGACAGGGCCAAGAGACCCAGTACTTC.

There are a few counts of this clone. V usage is TRBV5-4 and J usage is TRBJ1-3; D is possibly TRBD1 (5 bases). CDR3 size: 15 residues. Trimming left V 0 bases short and J 7 bases short, with 14 bases between. Germline lookup yields CDR1 SGHNT and CDR2 YYREEE (reference sequence). The chain's CDR3 is CASSLAGTVSNTIYF. CDR3 DNA: TGTGCCAGCAGCTTGGCCGGGACGGTGTCCAACACCATATATTTT.

The rearrangement uses TRBV11-2 and TRBJ2-5; the D gene is possibly TRBD1 (5 bases). Trimming left V 5 bases short and J 1 base short, with 8 bases between. CDR1 is SGHAT, CDR2 FQNNGV, per germline. The CDR3 has 13 residues. The CDR3 DNA is TGTGCCAGCAGCCAAGGGGCCCAAGAGACCCAGTACTTC. This codes for CASSQGAQETQYF.

The V gene is TRBV7-2, the J gene TRBJ2-3, with D maybe TRBD2 (6 bases). Trimming stripped 2 bases from V and 0 bases from J, with 18 bases between. Germline CDR1 SGHTA, CDR2 FQGNSA. CDR3 length: 18 residues. The CDR3 region has the DNA TGTGCCAGCAGCTTACCTTACGGGACTTCGCGGAGCACAGATACGCAGTATTTT. It translates to CASSLPYGTSRSTDTQYF.

This rearrangement joins TRBV7-8 to TRBJ2-1; the D call may be TRBD1 or TRBD2 (5 bases each). Trimming shortened V by 3 bases and J by 10 bases, and 13 bases separated the two germline ends. The CDR3 loop spans 13 amino acids. Germline lookup yields CDR1 SGHVS and CDR2 FQNEAQ. CDR3 nucleotides: TGTGCCAGCAGCTTCGGGGCAGGGAGAGAGCAGTTCTTC. This codes for CASSFGAGREQFF.

The chain couples TRBV19 to TRBJ1-5; 9 bases are a match to TRBD1. Per germline, CDR1 LNHDA and CDR2 SQIVND (reference sequence). The CDR3 has 14 residues. J gave up 6 bases and V 7 bases, and 7 bases lay outside the gene matches. For the CDR3, the DNA is TGTGCCAGTATCACAGGGGGCGGAGGTCAGCCCCAGCATTTT. It is translated as CASITGGGGQPQHF.

This sequence joins TRBV7-9 and TRBJ2-7, with D possibly matching TRBD1 (5 bases). CDR3 length: 15 residues. The germline V gene encodes CDR1 SEHNR and CDR2 FQNEAQ (reference sequence). The V gene lost 5 bases and the J gene lost 2 bases, with 16 bases spanning the gap. The CDR3 bases are TGTGCCAGCAGCGGCCAGGGTGGCAGAGCCTACGAGCAGTACTTC. Encoded protein: CASSGQGGRAYEQYF.

The chain carries TRBV28 and TRBJ2-7, with 8 bases aligning to TRBD2. J lost 4 bases, V lost 8 bases, and 7 bases had no gene match. This CDR3 is built from 13 residues. Germline CDR1 MDHEN, CDR2 SYDVKM. The CDR3 reads CASSGGARYEQYF. The CDR3 bases are TGTGCCAGCTCCGGGGGGGCGAGATACGAGCAGTACTTC.

The rearrangement links TRBV7-6 to TRBJ2-3; TRBD2 aligns across 11 bases. Unmatched junction bases numbered 3, after V lost 4 bases and J lost 3 bases. CDR1 is SGHVS and CDR2 is FNYEAQ in the germline V gene. This CDR3 is built from 15 residues. The CDR3 nucleotides read TGTGCCAGCAGCTGGTTAGCGGGAGGGACAGATACGCAGTATTTT. It encodes CASSWLAGGTDTQYF.

This chain connects TRBV11-2 to TRBJ2-7; tentative D call: TRBD2 (6 bases). Germline lookup yields CDR1 SGHAT and CDR2 FQNNGV. Trimming removed 5 bases from V and 0 bases from J, with 14 bases in between. The CDR3 is 15 amino acids. The CDR3 spells CASSVRLGGSYEQYF. Here the CDR3 DNA reads TGTGCCAGCAGCGTCCGACTAGGAGGCTCCTACGAGCAGTACTTC.

This clone appeared once. The chain links TRBV6-1 to TRBJ1-5; TRBD1 aligns across 7 bases. There are 13 residues in the CDR3. The V segment lost 6 bases and the J segment 7 bases; nucleotides outside the gene matches: 6. CDR1 is MNHNS and CDR2 is SASEGT in the germline V gene. The CDR3 nucleotides read TGTGCCAGCAGCAGAACAGGGGACCAGCCCCAGCATTTT. Amino acid sequence: CASSRTGDQPQHF.